Given below is one TCR beta chain in context. In the authors' methods: Reference gene primer amplification gave nucleated cell count estimates. Assay used: immunoSEQ multiplex PCR; TCRdb lists only in-frame clones, some missing. V and J calls and clone size are given by that table; D and trimming were obtained from the DNA. The repertoire holds 250,000 to 350,000 clones, with roughly 87% as singletons. These data are taken from a study of blood T cell repertoires in COVID-19. Study overall: Samples of COVID-19 (acute and convalescent) were obtained from the United States, Italy and Spain. In each case, the material was cDNA or gDNA derived from T cells, B-cell-depleted T cells, or PBMCs.

In Cohort 3, a recovered donor had either two negative PCRs, clearance, or symptom resolution. With 1 base clipped from V and 9 bases from J, the junction kept 10 bases outside the gene matches. This CDR3 contains 16 residues. The V gene's germline CDR1 is MNHNS and CDR2 SASEGT. The gene calls are TRBV6-1 and TRBJ2-1; 9 nucleotides agree with TRBD2. Input material: PBMCs or T cells enriched from blood (not recorded which). This clonotype originated in a woman aged 40 to 49 who had recovered from COVID-19. The DNA for the CDR3 is TGTGCCAGCAGTGAAGAGGCGGGGGGGGCGCTTCCTGAGCAGTTCTTC. This sequence encodes CASSEEAGGALPEQFF.